This T cell receptor (beta chain) was profiled in a study of T cell clonotyping in hematopoietic cell transplantation. The CDR3 has 14 residues. The germline V gene has CDR1 SGHTA and CDR2 FQGNSA. With V trimmed by 2 bases and J by 9 bases, 6 bases remained unmatched. TCRdb keeps only in-frame clones here, not all; method: immunoSEQ multiplex PCR. The profile shows fewer than 20,000 clones, about 85% of them singletons. Broader study findings: Higher Inverse Simpson Index values in graft donor and pretransplant recipient predicted broader posttransplant TCR diversity. Pathologically expanded recipient clonotypes increased progressively from day 30 to day 180 as diversity fell. No sorting was done, leaving CD4 and CD8 contributions mixed.

About this clone: Its antigen is unknown.

The rearrangement joins TRBV7-2 to TRBJ2-5; 10 nucleotides align to TRBD2. The TCR was taken from a male patient aged 55 to 70 who had an allogeneic stem cell transplant from a related donor, so the T cells may come from the graft donor. Some clones in this sample may be carry-over from other donors' samples. Material: PBMCs, obtained 100 days after allogeneic stem cell transplant. CDR3 sequence reads: CASSLPISGGAQYF. The CDR3 DNA follows: TGTGCCAGCAGCTTACCGATAAGCGGGGGGGCCCAGTACTTC.